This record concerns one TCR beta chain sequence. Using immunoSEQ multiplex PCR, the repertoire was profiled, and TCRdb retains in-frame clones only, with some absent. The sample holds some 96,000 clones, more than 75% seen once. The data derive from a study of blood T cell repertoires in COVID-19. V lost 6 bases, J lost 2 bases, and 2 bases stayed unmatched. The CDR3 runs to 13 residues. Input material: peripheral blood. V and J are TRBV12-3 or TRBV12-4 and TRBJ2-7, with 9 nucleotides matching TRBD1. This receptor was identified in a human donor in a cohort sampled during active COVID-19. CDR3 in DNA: TGTGCCAGCAGCCGGGACAGGGCCTACGAGCAGTACTTC. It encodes CASSRDRAYEQYF.